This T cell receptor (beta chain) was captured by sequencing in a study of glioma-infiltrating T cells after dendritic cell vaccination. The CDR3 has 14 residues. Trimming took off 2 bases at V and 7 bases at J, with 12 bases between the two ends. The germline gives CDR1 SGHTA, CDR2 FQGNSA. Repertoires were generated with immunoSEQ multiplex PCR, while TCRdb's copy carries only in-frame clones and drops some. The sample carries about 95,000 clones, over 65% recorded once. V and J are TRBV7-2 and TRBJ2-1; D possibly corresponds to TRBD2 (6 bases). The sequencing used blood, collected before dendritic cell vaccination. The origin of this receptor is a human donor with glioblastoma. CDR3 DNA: TGTGCCAGCAGCTTAAAAGGGGCGGGGAATGAGCAGTTCTTC. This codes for CASSLKGAGNEQFF.